This entry concerns a single T cell receptor (beta chain). This sample was included in a study of blood T cell repertoires in COVID-19. Looking at the study overall: The cDNA or gDNA used as material had been derived from T cells, B-cell-depleted T cells, or PBMCs.

Germline loops: CDR1 SGHNT, CDR2 YYREEE (reference sequence). The CDR3 is 14 residues long. After removal of 2 bases from V and 4 bases from J, the junction contained 2 bases not matched to a gene. How the authors handled the data: Estimation of nucleated cell counts was performed using reference gene primer amplification. Sequenced by immunoSEQ multiplex PCR; TCRdb stores in-frame clones only, minus some. From that table come the V and J calls and clone size; the DNA was used to work out D and trimming. This repertoire shows around 200,000 clones, approximately 83% found once; its top ten account for about 4.4%.

The J gene is TRBJ2-2, the V gene TRBV5-4; 7 bases align to TRBD1. The sequence derives from a man aged 50-60 years with active or convalescent COVID-19. Sequenced sample: peripheral blood. The CDR3: CASSFKGATGELFF. CDR3 coding DNA: TGTGCCAGCAGCTTTAAGGGGGCCACCGGGGAGCTGTTTTTT.